This entry concerns a single T cell receptor (beta chain). The data are from a study of blood T cell repertoires in COVID-19. The assay was immunoSEQ multiplex PCR, and TCRdb's table has in-frame clones only and misses some. The sample lists fewer than 85,000 clones; about 68% were seen once. Germline V CDR1 and CDR2: KGHSH, LQKENI. The germline V and J ends were trimmed by 1 base and 0 bases, with 13 bases remaining between them. The CDR3 is made up of 17 amino acids. V and J are TRBV18 and TRBJ1-3, with TRBD1 as a possible D gene (6 bases). The TCR was taken from a woman in her sixties or seventies with acute or convalescent COVID-19. The sequenced material came from peripheral blood. The CDR3 region has the DNA TGTGCCAGCTCACCACATAGGGGGACCCTCTCTGGAAACACCATATATTTT. It specifies CASSPHRGTLSGNTIYF. The whole variable domain, filled in from reference TRBV18 and TRBJ1-3, reads NAGVMQNPRHLVRRRGQEARLRCSPMKGHSHVYWYRQLPEEGLKFMVYLQKENIIDESGMPKERFSAEFPKEGPSILRIQQVVRGDSAAYFCASSPHRGTLSGNTIYFGEGSWLTVV.